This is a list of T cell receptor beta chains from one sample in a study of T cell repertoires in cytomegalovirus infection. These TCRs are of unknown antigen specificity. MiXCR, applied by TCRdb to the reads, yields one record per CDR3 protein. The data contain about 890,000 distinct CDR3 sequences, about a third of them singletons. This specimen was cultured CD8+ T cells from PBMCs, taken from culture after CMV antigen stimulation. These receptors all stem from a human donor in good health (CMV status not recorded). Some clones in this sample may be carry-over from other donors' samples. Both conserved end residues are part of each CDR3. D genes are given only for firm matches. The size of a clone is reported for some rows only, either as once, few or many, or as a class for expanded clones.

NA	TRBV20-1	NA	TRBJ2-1	CSASTGVVYNEQFF	TGCAGTGCTAGTACAGGAGTAGTTTACAATGAGCAGTTCTTC
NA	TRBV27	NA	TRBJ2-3	CASSLLGGAGISTDTQYF	TGTGCCAGCAGTTTACTCGGTGGTGCGGGCATAAGCACAGATACGCAGTATTTT
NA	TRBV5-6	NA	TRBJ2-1	CASSPKDRVNNEQFF	TGTGCCAGCAGCCCCAAGGATAGGGTCAACAATGAGCAGTTCTTC
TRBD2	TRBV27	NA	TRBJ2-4	CASSQAGEGNIQYF	TGTGCCAGCAGTCAAGCGGGGGAGGGGAACATTCAGTACTTC
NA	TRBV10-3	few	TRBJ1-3	CAIRNTGEVFSGNTIYF	TGTGCCATCAGGAACACGGGCGAAGTATTCTCTGGAAACACCATATATTTT
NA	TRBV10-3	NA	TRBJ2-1	CAISETPEQFF	TGTGCCATCAGTGAGACTCCCGAGCAGTTCTTC
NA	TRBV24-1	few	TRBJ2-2	CATSDPQGTGELFF	TGTGCCACCAGTGATCCCCAGGGCACCGGGGAGCTGTTTTTT
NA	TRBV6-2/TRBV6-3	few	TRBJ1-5	CASNYLRGQDINQPQHF	TGTGCCAGCAACTACCTCCGCGGGCAGGATATCAATCAGCCCCAGCATTTT
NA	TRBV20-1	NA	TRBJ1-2	CSARELLTNYGYTF	TGCAGTGCTAGAGAACTCCTGACTAACTATGGCTACACCTTC
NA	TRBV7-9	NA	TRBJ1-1	CASSARTTYPMNTEAFF	TGTGCCAGCAGCGCCCGGACTACCTATCCTATGAACACTGAAGCTTTCTTT
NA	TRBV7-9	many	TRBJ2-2	CASSPRGADTGELFF	TGTGCCAGCAGCCCCCGTGGCGCGGACACCGGGGAGCTGTTTTTT
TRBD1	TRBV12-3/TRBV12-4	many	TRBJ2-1	CASSHRQGAGNEQFF	TGTGCCAGCAGCCATAGACAGGGGGCTGGGAATGAGCAGTTCTTC
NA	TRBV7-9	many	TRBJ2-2	CASSPPRKAGYANTGELFF	TGTGCCAGCAGCCCGCCCCGCAAGGCGGGGTACGCGAACACCGGGGAGCTGTTTTTT
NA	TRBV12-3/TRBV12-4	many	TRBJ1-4	CASSLRPTNEKLFF	TGTGCCAGCAGTTTACGACCAACTAATGAAAAACTGTTTTTT
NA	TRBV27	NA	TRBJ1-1	CASATGNTEAFF	TGTGCCAGCGCGACAGGGAACACTGAAGCTTTCTTT
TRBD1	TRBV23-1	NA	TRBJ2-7	CASSSPAGDRTYEQYF	TGCGCCAGCAGTTCCCCAGCCGGGGACAGAACCTACGAGCAGTACTTC
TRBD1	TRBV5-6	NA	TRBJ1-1	CASSLAREGADTEAFF	TGTGCCAGCAGCTTGGCTCGGGAGGGGGCCGACACTGAAGCTTTCTTT